This note documents a single T cell receptor (beta chain) sequence. With 4 bases clipped from V and 1 base from J, the junction kept 13 bases outside the gene matches. Germline V gene lookup returns CDR1 SGHRS and CDR2 YFSETQ. The CDR3 sequence is 18 residues long. The data were taken from a study of blood T cell repertoires in COVID-19. As for the study in general: The samples span acute and convalescent COVID-19 from the United States, Italy and Spain.

Sequenced by immunoSEQ multiplex PCR; TCRdb stores in-frame clones only, minus some. The sample holds over 110,000 clones, approximately 88% seen once. J is TRBJ2-3 and V is TRBV5-1, with 9 bases fitting TRBD1. The sample was peripheral blood. This clonotype was obtained from a man in his 70s with acute or convalescent COVID-19. This chain's CDR3 is CASSHTTGGVWRTDTQYF. CDR3 in DNA: TGCGCCAGCAGCCATACTACAGGGGGCGTGTGGCGCACAGATACGCAGTATTTT.